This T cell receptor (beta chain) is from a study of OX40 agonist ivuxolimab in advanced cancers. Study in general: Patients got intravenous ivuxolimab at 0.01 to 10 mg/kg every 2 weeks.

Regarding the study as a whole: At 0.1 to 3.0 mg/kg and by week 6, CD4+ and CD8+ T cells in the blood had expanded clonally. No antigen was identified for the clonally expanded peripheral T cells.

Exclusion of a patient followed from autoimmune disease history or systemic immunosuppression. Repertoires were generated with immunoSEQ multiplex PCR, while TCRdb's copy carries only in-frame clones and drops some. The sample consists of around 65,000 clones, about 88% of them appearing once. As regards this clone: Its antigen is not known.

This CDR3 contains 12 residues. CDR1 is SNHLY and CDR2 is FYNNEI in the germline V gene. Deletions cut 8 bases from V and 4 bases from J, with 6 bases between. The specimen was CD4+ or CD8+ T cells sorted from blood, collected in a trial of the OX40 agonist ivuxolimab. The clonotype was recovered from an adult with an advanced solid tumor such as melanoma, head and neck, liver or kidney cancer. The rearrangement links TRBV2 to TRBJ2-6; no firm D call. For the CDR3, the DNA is TGTGCCAGCCGACCGGGGGCCAACGTCCTGACTTTC. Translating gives CASRPGANVLTF. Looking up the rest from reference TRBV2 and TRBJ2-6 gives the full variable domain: EPEVTQTPSHQVTQMGQEVILRCVPISNHLYFYWYRQILGQKVEFLVSFYNNEISEKSEIFDDQFSVERPDGSNFTLKIRSTKLEDSAMYFCASRPGANVLTFGAGSRLTVL.